The clone carrying this T cell receptor (beta chain) was picked up many times. The germline V gene encodes CDR1 MGHRA and CDR2 YSYEKL. Trimming shortened V by 4 bases and J by 2 bases, and 12 bases separated the two germline ends. The CDR3 length is 14 residues. The data derive from a study of T cells in Graves' hyperthyroidism and ophthalmopathy. Amplified regions were TCR beta CDR3 sequences from RNA transcripts. An initial round of RT-PCR targeting the TCR CDR3 relied on the HTBI primer set. TCRdb fed the multiplex PCR reads into MiXCR, producing one record per CDR3 protein. The sample includes 270,000 or so distinct CDR3 sequences, less than 30% seen only once; the top ten take 20% to 30%.

V and J are TRBV4-1 and TRBJ2-7; the D is unclear. This clonotype originated in a man aged 35 to 55 with Graves' hyperthyroidism that later progressed to Graves' ophthalmopathy. The sample comprised blood. This chain's CDR3 is CASSPGFATYEQYF. The CDR3 DNA follows: TGCGCCAGCAGCCCGGGTTTCGCAACCTACGAGCAGTACTTC.